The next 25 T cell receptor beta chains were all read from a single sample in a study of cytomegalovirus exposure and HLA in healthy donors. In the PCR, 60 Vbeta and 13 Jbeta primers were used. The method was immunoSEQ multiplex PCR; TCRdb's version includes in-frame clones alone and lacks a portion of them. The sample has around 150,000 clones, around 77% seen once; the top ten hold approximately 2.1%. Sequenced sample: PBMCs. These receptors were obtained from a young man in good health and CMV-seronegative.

CDR3 sequence reads: CASSATGNTIYF. CDR3 nucleotide sequence: TGTGCCAGCAGCGCGACAGGAAACACCATATATTTT. This chain joins TRBV6-1 and TRBJ1-3; no reliable D call. This CDR3 comprises 12 residues. Germline-derived CDR1 and CDR2 are MNHNS and SASEGT. V lost 6 bases and J lost 4, with 7 bases in between.

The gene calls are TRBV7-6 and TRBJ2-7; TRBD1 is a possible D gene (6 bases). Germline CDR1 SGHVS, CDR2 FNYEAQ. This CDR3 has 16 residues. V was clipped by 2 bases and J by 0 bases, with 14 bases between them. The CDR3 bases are TGTGCCAGCAGCTTACAGGGGTTCGGGCTCTCCTACGAGCAGTACTTC. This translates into CASSLQGFGLSYEQYF.

CDR3 bases: TGTGCCAGCAGCCAAGAGTTGTCAGGGTCCGAGCAGTACTTC. Its translation: CASSQELSGSEQYF. The rearrangement links TRBV4-2 to TRBJ2-7, with D perhaps matching TRBD1 (5 bases). Per germline, CDR1 LGHNA and CDR2 YNFKEQ. This CDR3 comprises 14 residues. The V end was cut by 0 bases, the J end by 6 bases, with 12 bases between.

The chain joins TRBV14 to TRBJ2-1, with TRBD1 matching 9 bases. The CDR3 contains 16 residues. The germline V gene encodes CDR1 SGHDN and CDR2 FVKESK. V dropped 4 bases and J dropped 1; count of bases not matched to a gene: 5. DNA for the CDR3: TGTGCCAGCAGCCGACCGGGACAGGGATCCTACAATGAGCAGTTCTTC. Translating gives CASSRPGQGSYNEQFF.

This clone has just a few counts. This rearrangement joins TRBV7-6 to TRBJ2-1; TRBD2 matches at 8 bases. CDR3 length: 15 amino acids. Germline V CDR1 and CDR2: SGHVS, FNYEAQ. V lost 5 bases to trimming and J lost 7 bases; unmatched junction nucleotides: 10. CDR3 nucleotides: TGTGCCAGCAGCCGGGGGGGAGGGGCTAGGAATGAGCAGTTCTTC. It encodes CASSRGGGARNEQFF.

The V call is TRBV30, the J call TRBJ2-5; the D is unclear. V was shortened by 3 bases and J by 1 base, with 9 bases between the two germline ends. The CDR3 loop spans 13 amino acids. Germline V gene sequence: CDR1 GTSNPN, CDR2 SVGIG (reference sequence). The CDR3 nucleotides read TGTGCCTGGAGGTCACAAAGCCAAGAGACCCAGTACTTC. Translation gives CAWRSQSQETQYF.

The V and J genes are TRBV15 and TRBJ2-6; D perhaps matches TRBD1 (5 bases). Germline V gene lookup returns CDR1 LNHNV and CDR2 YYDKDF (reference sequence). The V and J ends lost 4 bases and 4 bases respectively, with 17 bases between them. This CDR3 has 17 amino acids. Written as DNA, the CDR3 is TGTGCCACCAGCACGCGACTGCAGGGCTCCGGGGCCAACGTCCTGACTTTC. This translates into CATSTRLQGSGANVLTF.

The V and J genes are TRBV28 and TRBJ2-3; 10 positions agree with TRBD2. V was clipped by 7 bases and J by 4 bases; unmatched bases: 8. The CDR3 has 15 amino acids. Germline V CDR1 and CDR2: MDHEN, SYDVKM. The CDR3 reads CASTPSGRLADTQYF. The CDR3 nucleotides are TGTGCCAGCACCCCTAGCGGGAGATTGGCAGATACGCAGTATTTT.

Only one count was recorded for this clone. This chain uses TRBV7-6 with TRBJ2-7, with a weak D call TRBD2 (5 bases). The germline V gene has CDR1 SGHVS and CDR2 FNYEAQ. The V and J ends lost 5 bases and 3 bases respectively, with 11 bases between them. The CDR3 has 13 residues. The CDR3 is CASSRASGYEQYF. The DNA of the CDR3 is TGTGCCAGCAGCCGTGCAAGCGGCTACGAGCAGTACTTC.

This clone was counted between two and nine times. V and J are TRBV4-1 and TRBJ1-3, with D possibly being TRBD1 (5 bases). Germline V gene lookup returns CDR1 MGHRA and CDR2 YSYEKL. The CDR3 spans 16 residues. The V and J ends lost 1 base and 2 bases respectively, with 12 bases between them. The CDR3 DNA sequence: TGCGCCAGCAGCCAAGGTAATGGGGCAACTGGAAACACCATATATTTT. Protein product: CASSQGNGATGNTIYF.

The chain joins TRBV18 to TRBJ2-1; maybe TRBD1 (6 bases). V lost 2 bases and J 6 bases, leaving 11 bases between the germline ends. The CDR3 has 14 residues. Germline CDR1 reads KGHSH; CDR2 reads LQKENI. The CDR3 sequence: CASSPFLRGNEQFF. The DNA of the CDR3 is TGTGCCAGCTCACCATTCCTCAGGGGCAATGAGCAGTTCTTC.

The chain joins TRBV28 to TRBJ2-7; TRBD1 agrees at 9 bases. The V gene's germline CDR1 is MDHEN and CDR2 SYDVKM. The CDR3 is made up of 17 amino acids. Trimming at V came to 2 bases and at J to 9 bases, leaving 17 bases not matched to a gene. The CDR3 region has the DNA TGTGCCAGCAGTTTACCCGGGACAGGGAATGCCTACGAGTGGCAGTACTTC. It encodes CASSLPGTGNAYEWQYF.

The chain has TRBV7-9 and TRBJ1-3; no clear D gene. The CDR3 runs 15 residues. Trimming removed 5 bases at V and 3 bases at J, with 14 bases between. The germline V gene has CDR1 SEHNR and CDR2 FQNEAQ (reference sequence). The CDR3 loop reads CASSRTSGDGNTIYF. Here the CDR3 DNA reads TGTGCCAGCAGCCGTACCTCGGGAGATGGAAACACCATATATTTT.

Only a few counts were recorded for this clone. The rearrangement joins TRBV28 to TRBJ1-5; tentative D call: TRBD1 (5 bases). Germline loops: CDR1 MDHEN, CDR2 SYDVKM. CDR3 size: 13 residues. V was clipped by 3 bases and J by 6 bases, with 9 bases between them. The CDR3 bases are TGTGCCAGCAGTTTTTGGGGGGGTCAGCCCCAGCATTTT. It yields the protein CASSFWGGQPQHF.

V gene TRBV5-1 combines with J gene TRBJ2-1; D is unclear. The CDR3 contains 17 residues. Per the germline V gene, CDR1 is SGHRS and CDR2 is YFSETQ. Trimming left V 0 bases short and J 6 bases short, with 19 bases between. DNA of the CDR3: TGCGCCAGCAGCTTGGGCACCTTACGACTCGTCGGCAATGAGCAGTTCTTC. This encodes CASSLGTLRLVGNEQFF.

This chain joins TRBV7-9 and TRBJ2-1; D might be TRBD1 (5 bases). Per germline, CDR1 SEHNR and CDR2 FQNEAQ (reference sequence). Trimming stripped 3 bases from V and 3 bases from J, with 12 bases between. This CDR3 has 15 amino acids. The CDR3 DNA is TGTGCCAGCAGCTTCCCAGGACACAACTACAATGAGCAGTTCTTC. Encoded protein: CASSFPGHNYNEQFF.

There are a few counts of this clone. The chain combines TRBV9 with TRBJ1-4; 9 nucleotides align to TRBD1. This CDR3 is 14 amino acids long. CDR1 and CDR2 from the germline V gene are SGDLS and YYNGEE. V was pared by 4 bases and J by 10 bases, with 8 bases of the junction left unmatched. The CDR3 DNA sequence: TGTGCCAGCAGCTCCAGGACAGGGGCAGCAAAACTGTTTTTT. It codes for CASSSRTGAAKLFF.

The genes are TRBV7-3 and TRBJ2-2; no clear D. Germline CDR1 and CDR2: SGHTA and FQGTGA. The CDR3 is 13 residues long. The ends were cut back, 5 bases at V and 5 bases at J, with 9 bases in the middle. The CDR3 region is CASSHTETGELFF. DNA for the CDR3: TGTGCCAGCAGCCACACCGAAACCGGGGAGCTGTTTTTT.

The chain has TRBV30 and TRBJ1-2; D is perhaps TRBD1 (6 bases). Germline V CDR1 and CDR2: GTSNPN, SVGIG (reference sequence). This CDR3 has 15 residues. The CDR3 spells CGQSSPLQGFYGYTF. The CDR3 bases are TGTGGCCAATCCTCCCCCCTACAGGGTTTCTATGGCTACACCTTC.

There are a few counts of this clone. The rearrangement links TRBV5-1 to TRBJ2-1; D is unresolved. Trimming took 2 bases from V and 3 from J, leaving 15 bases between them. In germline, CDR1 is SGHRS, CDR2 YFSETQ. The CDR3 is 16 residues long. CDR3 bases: TGCGCCAGCAGCTTTACAAGTCGTGGGCTCTACAATGAGCAGTTCTTC. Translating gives CASSFTSRGLYNEQFF.

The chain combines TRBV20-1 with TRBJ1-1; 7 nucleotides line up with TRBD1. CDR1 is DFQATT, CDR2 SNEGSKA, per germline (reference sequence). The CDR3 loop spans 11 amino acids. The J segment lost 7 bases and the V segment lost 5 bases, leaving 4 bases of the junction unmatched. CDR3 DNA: TGCAGTGCTCCGGGACAGCGTGAAGCTTTCTTT. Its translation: CSAPGQREAFF.

The CDR3 protein is CASSGGTDTQYF. The CDR3 DNA sequence: TGCGCCAGCTCAGGGGGCACAGATACGCAGTATTTT. The chain couples TRBV10-2 to TRBJ2-3, with a weak D call TRBD1 (6 bases). Germline CDR1 is WSHSY and CDR2 is SAAADI. The V gene lost 8 bases and the J gene lost 1 base, with 7 bases spanning the gap. The CDR3 totals 12 residues.

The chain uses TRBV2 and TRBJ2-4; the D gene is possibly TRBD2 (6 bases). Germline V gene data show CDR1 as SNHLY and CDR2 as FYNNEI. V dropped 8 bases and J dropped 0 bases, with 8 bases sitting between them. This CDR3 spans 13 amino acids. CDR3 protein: CASGGLAKNIQYF. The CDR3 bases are TGTGCCAGCGGGGGGTTAGCCAAAAACATTCAGTACTTC.

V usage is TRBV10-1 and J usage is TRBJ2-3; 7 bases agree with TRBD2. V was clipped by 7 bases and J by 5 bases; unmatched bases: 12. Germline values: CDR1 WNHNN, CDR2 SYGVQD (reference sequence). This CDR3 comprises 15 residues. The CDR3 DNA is TGCGCCAGCAACCCCGGTCTAGCGGTAGGAGATACGCAGTATTTT. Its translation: CASNPGLAVGDTQYF.

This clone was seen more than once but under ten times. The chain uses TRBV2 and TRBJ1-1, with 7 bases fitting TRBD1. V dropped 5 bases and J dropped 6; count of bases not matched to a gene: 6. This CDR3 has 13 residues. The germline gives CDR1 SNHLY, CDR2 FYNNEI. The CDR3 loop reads CASSRQGNAEAFF. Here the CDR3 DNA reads TGTGCCAGCAGTCGACAGGGTAATGCTGAAGCTTTCTTT.